Shown below are 10 T cell receptor beta chains from a single sample sequenced in a study of T cell responses to AZD1222 COVID-19 vaccine (dated by TCRdb to the early 2020s). The protocol used for the library was the immunoSEQ multiplex PCR assay. This is the immuneACCESS table as TCRdb keeps it, with only in-frame sequences that have V and J called. A part of the clones is gone; compared with another copy, unresolved V genes explain less than half, and the rest is unexplained. Present in this sample are 110,000 or so clones, around 89% of which were seen just once. The ten most abundant clones make up 3.5% of the sample. The sample's time point label, decoded: about 28 days (+/-7) after the second vaccine dose. The sequencing used peripheral blood, collected 28 days after the second AZD1222 dose. The receptors here all came from an adult who received the AZD1222 COVID-19 vaccine.

CDR3: CASSRTSGANTGELFF. The CDR3 nucleotides are TGTGCCAGCAGCCGGACTAGCGGTGCGAACACCGGGGAGCTGTTTTTT. The chain links TRBV11-2 to TRBJ2-2; 10 bases are a match to TRBD2. V trimming: 5 bases; J trimming: 0 bases; junction bases outside the gene matches: 3. Germline values: CDR1 SGHAT, CDR2 FQNNGV. The CDR3 runs 16 residues. The full variable domain, rest sourced from reference TRBV11-2 and TRBJ2-2, is EAGVAQSPRYKIIEKRQSVAFWCNPISGHATLYWYQQILGQGPKLLIQFQNNGVVDDSQLPKDRFSAERLKGVDSTLKIQPAKLEDSAVYLCASSRTSGANTGELFFGEGSRLTVL.

The rearrangement joins TRBV15 to TRBJ2-5; 7 nucleotides line up with TRBD2. The CDR3 contains 13 residues. V dropped 9 bases and J dropped 1; count of bases not matched to a gene: 5. The V gene's germline CDR1 is LNHNV and CDR2 YYDKDF (reference sequence). CDR3 loop: CATTGGGQETQYF. The CDR3 DNA reads as TGTGCCACGACGGGGGGTGGCCAAGAGACCCAGTACTTC.

This chain uses TRBV4-3 with TRBJ1-4; D perhaps matches TRBD1 (5 bases). CDR3 length: 16 amino acids. V lost 0 bases and J lost 7, with 15 bases in between. Germline CDR1 LGHNA, CDR2 YSLEER. CDR3 loop: CASSQESGRVVEKLFF. The CDR3 DNA sequence: TGCGCCAGCAGCCAAGAAAGCGGCAGGGTTGTTGAAAAACTGTTTTTT.

This clone has only one observation. The genes are TRBV11-3 and TRBJ2-1, with D perhaps TRBD1 or TRBD2 (6 bases each). The CDR3 is 16 residues long. Per germline, CDR1 SGHNT and CDR2 YENEEA. V lost 5 bases to trimming and J lost 7 bases, with 21 bases between them. The CDR3 DNA reads as TGTGCCAGCAGCCTACAGGGAGGACTGGAAAGGAATGAGCAGTTCTTC. It codes for CASSLQGGLERNEQFF.

CDR3 in amino acids: CASSQEEQGIYEQYF. In nucleotides, the CDR3 is TGCGCCAGCAGCCAAGAAGAACAGGGTATCTACGAGCAGTACTTC. The rearrangement joins TRBV4-1 to TRBJ2-7; weak D call: TRBD1 (6 bases). The CDR3 covers 15 residues. Trimming took off 0 bases at V and 3 bases at J, with 12 bases between the two ends. Germline CDR1 MGHRA, CDR2 YSYEKL.

The V and J genes are TRBV14 and TRBJ1-4, with no clear D. Trimming pared 2 bases from V and 3 bases from J, leaving 13 bases between. From germline, CDR1 is SGHDN and CDR2 FVKESK. CDR3 length: 16 amino acids. The chain's CDR3 is CASSQRELAANEKLFF. In nucleotides, the CDR3 is TGTGCCAGCAGCCAACGGGAGTTGGCGGCTAATGAAAAACTGTTTTTT.

The genes are TRBV9 and TRBJ1-2; TRBD1 matches at 10 bases. Germline CDR1 is SGDLS and CDR2 is YYNGEE. The junction had 8 bases not matched to a gene; V was cut back by 4 bases and J by 5 bases. The CDR3 sequence is 15 residues long. The CDR3 spells CASSPGTGVGYGYTF. As DNA, the CDR3 is TGTGCCAGCAGCCCCGGGACAGGGGTTGGTTATGGCTACACCTTC.

This rearrangement joins TRBV29-1 to TRBJ2-5; D may be TRBD2 (7 bases). Germline V gene data show CDR1 as SQVTM and CDR2 as ANQGSEA. Trimming left V 0 bases short and J 2 bases short, with 16 bases between. The CDR3 is 16 residues long. CDR3 bases: TGCAGCGTTGAAGATACCCCTCGGGGGGCTCAAGAGACCCAGTACTTC. Amino acids: CSVEDTPRGAQETQYF.

V is TRBV7-7 and J is TRBJ2-5, with 8 bases matching TRBD2. J lost 5 bases, V lost 1 base, and 9 bases had no gene match. CDR1 and CDR2 from the germline V gene are SSHAT and FNYEAQ (reference sequence). The CDR3 contains 16 residues. CDR3 sequence: CASSLDGGVGGETQYF. The CDR3 DNA reads as TGTGCCAGCAGCTTAGACGGGGGGGTCGGTGGGGAGACCCAGTACTTC. Complete variable domain (other parts from reference TRBV7-7 and TRBJ2-5): GAGVSQSPRYKVTKRGQDVTLRCDPISSHATLYWYQQALGQGPEFLTYFNYEAQPDKSGLPSDRFSAERPEGSISTLTIQRTEQRDSAMYRCASSLDGGVGGETQYFGPGTRLLVL.

The chain employs TRBV4-3 and TRBJ1-2, with D uncertain. CDR3 length: 15 amino acids. Germline lookup yields CDR1 LGHNA and CDR2 YSLEER. Trimming left V 0 bases short and J 8 bases short, with 16 bases between. CDR3 amino acids: CASSQDVQVRLGYTF. For the CDR3, the DNA is TGCGCCAGCAGCCAAGATGTGCAGGTCCGATTGGGCTACACCTTC.